The clone carrying this T cell receptor beta chain has at least ten counts. CDR1 SGHTA and CDR2 FQGNSA come from the germline V gene. The V segment lost 5 bases and the J segment 7 bases; nucleotides outside the gene matches: 9. This CDR3 contains 15 residues. Amplified TCR beta CDR3 regions came from RNA transcripts. The HTBI primer set was used in a first-round RT-PCR of the TCR CDR3. MiXCR, applied by TCRdb to the multiplex PCR reads, yields one record per CDR3 protein. This sample carries around 180,000 distinct CDR3 sequences, over 15% of them seen once, and the ten largest clones take roughly 32%. This entry belongs to a study of T cells in Graves' hyperthyroidism and ophthalmopathy.

The chain combines TRBV7-2 with TRBJ1-5, with 9 nucleotides matching TRBD1. This TCR was sampled from a woman between 45 and 65 years old with Graves' hyperthyroidism. Sequencing was carried out using blood. The CDR3 DNA is TGTGCCAGCAGCCTGACCGGGACAGGGAAGCAGCCCCAGCATTTT. Translation: CASSLTGTGKQPQHF.